The sample holds a few counts of the clone carrying this T cell receptor (beta chain). The data were obtained in a study of metastatic and nonmetastatic thyroid tumors. TCRdb reanalyzed the PCR reads with MiXCR. The profile covers about 1,900 clones, with roughly 10% appearing a single time and around 40% taken by the ten largest. No patient had received any treatment before thyroid surgery. This CDR3 spans 12 amino acids. Germline V gene data show CDR1 as MDHEN and CDR2 as SYDVKM. V was shortened by 4 bases and J by 8 bases, with 11 bases between the two germline ends. The sequence was obtained from a female donor with papillary thyroid cancer or a benign thyroid nodule (not recorded which). Some clones in this sample may be carry-over from other donors' samples. This chain joins TRBV28 and TRBJ1-2; D call uncertain. Sequences were obtained from tumor tissue. The CDR3 loop reads CASSSGREGYTF. Here the CDR3 DNA reads TGTGCCAGCAGTTCCGGGAGGGAGGGCTACACCTTC.